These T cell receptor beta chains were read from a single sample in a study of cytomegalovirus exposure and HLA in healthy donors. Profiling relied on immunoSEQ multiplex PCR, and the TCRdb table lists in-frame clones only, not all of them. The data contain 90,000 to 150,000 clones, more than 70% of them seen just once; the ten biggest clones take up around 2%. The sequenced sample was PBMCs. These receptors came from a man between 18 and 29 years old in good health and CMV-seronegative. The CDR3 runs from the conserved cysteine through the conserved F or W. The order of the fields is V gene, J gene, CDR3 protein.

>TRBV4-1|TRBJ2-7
CASSQGFLAGSYEQYF
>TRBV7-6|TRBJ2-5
CASSLDRSGQTQYF
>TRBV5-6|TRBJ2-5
CASSRGTGGYQETQYF
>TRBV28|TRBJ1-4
CASREGGDEKLFF
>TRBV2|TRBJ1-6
CASSTGLPYNSPLHF
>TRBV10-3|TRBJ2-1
CAISDRDSKFF
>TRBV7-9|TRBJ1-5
CASSFSGQPQHF
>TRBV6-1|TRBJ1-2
CASSEALRGGFRVATYGYTF
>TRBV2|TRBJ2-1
CASSEGGGDNEQFF
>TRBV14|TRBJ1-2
CASSHSYSGNYGYTF
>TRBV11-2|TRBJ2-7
CASSFFGTADEQYF
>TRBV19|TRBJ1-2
CASSTGTGYGYTF
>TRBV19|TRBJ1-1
CASSIARMVMNTEAFF
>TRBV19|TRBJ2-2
CASSIGPGGTGELFF
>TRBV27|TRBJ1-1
CASSSGNTEAFF
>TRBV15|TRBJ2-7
CATSTGYEQYF
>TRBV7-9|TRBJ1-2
CASSGRGQGNYGYTF
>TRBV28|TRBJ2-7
CASSLKSRQRFYEQYF
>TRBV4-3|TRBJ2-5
CASSQDAASQETQYF
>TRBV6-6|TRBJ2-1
CASSYSPEATEQFF
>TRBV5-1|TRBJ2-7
CASRNRDSSYEQYF
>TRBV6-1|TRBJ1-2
CASSSGTGVLDGYTF
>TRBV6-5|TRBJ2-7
CASSDTNYEQYF
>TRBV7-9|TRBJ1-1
CASSLAGQGSEAFF
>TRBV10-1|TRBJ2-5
CASSESLEETQYF
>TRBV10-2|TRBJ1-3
CASSEIRDSGNTIYF
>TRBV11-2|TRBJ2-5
CASSLPGTGEETQYF
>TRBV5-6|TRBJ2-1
CASSSPVRDRGNNEQFF
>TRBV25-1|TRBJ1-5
CASSAAGGGQPQHF
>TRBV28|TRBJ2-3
CASSLFGGGRRNTDTQYF
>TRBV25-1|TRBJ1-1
CASSGDRNTEAFF
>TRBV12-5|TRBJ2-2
CASGLVVSAHTGELFF
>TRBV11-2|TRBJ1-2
CASRPNRGRPGYTF
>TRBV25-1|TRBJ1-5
CASSANQHRPYQPQHF
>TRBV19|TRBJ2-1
CASSSGPYNEQFF
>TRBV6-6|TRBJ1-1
CASSEGADTEAFF
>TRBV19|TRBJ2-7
CASSAAETSYEQYF
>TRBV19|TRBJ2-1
CASSIESLAGSYNEQFF
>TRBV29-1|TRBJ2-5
CSVTPGYQETQYF
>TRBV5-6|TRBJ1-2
CASSPLGRYGGYTF
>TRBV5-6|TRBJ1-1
CASSLGQGYMNTEAFF
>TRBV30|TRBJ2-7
CAWSGGQGAYEQYF
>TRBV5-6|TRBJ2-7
CASSPPSRGYEQYF
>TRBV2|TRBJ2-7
CASSGTQIFYEQYF
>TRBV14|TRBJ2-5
CASSQDPAYRQGSWGETQYF
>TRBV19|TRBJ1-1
CASSYGAGSFF
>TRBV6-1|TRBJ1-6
CANRQGYNSPLHF
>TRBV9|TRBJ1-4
CASSVVSAGGKLFF
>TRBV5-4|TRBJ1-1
CASSKDRLNTEAFF
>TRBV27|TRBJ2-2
CASSLLPANTGELFF
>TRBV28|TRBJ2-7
CASSFSSRDIYYEQYF
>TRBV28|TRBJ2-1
CASSPPSGSGEQFF
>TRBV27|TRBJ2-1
CASSLRGYNEQFF
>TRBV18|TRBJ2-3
CASSPVAGGSQFTDTQYF
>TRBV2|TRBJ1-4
CASSADTSTNEKLFF
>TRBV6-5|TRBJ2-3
CASSYDSSGGGDTQYF
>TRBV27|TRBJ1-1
CASSVWSGQAGHEAFF
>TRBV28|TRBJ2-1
CASSLSGQGAVNEQFF